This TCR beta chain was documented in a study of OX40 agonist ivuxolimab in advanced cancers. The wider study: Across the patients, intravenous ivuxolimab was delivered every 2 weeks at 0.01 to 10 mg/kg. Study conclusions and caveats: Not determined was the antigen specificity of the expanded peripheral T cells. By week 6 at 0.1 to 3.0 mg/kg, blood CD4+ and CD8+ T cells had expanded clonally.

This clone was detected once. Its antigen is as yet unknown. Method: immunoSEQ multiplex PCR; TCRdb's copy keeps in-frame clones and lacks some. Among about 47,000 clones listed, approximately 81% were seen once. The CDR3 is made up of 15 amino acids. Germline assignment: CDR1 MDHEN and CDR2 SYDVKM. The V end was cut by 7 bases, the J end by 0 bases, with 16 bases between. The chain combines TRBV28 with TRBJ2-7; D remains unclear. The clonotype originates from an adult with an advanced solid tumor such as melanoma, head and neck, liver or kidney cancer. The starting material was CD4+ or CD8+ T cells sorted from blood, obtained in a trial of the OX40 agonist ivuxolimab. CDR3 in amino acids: CASTTPRASSYEQYF. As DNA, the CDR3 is TGTGCCAGCACTACCCCAAGGGCTAGCTCCTACGAGCAGTACTTC.